Each of the 9 T cell receptor beta chains below was sequenced from the same sample in a study of regulatory T cells in long-lasting Graves disease. Both iRepertoire HTBI primers and Arm-PCR of CDR3 regions were used to build the TCR beta libraries. TCRdb passed the multiplex PCR reads through MiXCR, listing each CDR3 protein once. The table includes roughly 500,000 distinct CDR3 sequences, less than 25% detected once. Time point reported: persistent/refractory GD, antithyroid drugs over 5 years with positive TRAb. The TCR library used RNA extracted from PBMCs. Sequences were derived from peripheral blood mononuclear cells (PBMCs), sampled when the disease was refractory, from a patient treated with antithyroid drugs. The receptor source for this set is a female donor with Graves disease.

This clonotype was recorded at least ten times. The V call is TRBV5-1, the J call TRBJ1-6; D gene unclear. Germline V gene sequence: CDR1 SGHRS, CDR2 YFSETQ. The V end was cut by 0 bases, the J end by 5 bases, with 12 bases between. This CDR3 is built from 16 residues. The CDR3 loop is CASSLDYSGDNSPLHF. Here the CDR3 DNA reads TGCGCCAGCAGCTTGGACTACTCAGGAGATAATTCACCCCTCCACTTT. Full variable domain (outside the CDR3, taken from reference TRBV5-1 and TRBJ1-6): KAGVTQTPRYLIKTRGQQVTLSCSPISGHRSVSWYQQTPGQGLQFLFEYFSETQRNKGNFPGRFSGRQFSNSRSEMNVSTLELGDSALYLCASSLDYSGDNSPLHFGNGTRLTVT.

The chain employs TRBV6-1 and TRBJ1-5; the D gene is possibly TRBD1 (6 bases). Trimming shortened V by 6 bases and J by 1 base, and 10 bases separated the two germline ends. The CDR3 is 14 residues long. In germline, CDR1 is MNHNS, CDR2 SASEGT. The CDR3 here is CASRADRSNQPQHF. DNA for the CDR3: TGTGCCAGCAGGGCCGACAGGAGCAATCAGCCCCAGCATTTT.

This clonotype appeared many times. The chain couples TRBV11-2 to TRBJ1-4; the D is unclear. The CDR3 totals 18 residues. Trimming shortened V by 2 bases and J by 0 bases, and 16 bases separated the two germline ends. Germline values: CDR1 SGHAT, CDR2 FQNNGV. CDR3 coding DNA: TGTGCCAGCAGCTTAACAATTCCACAAGACTCAACTAATGAAAAACTGTTTTTT. This sequence encodes CASSLTIPQDSTNEKLFF.

To note about this clonotype: A clone one base away is much larger, so this may be a read error. The V gene is TRBV20-1, the J gene TRBJ1-1, with D hard to call. The CDR3 sequence is 12 residues long. In germline, CDR1 is DFQATT, CDR2 SNEGSKA (reference sequence). CDR3 in amino acids: CSGPHGIAVALF. The CDR3, as DNA: TGCAGTGGACCACATGGGATTGCGGTAGCTCTCTTT.

This clonotype was seen ten or more times. The rearrangement uses TRBV20-1 and TRBJ2-7, with TRBD2 matching 7 bases. Germline CDR1 is DFQATT and CDR2 is SNEGSKA (reference sequence). Losses at the gene ends were 7 bases for V and 2 bases for J; bases not matched to a gene: 14. This CDR3 contains 15 residues. As DNA, the CDR3 is TGCAGTGAACTAAGATCGCTAGCGGTTACCTACGAGCAGTACTTC. Translating it yields CSELRSLAVTYEQYF.

This clonotype was found once. The rearrangement joins TRBV20-1 to TRBJ2-1; D perhaps matches TRBD2 (5 bases). The CDR3 has 12 residues. With 4 bases removed from V and 4 bases from J, the gap between germline ends came to 8 bases. The germline V gene has CDR1 DFQATT and CDR2 SNEGSKA (reference sequence). The CDR3 spells CSAISGYNEQFF. In DNA form, the CDR3 reads TGCAGTGCTATCTCGGGATACAATGAGCAGTTCTTC.

This clonotype was seen repeatedly, ten times or more. The chain joins TRBV10-3 to TRBJ2-7; no reliable D call. The CDR3 is made up of 13 amino acids. Germline V gene lookup returns CDR1 ENHRY and CDR2 SYGVKD. Deletions cut 6 bases from V and 2 bases from J, with 11 bases between. The CDR3 loop is CAISPIEAYEQYF. The DNA for the CDR3 is TGTGCCATCAGCCCCATAGAGGCCTACGAGCAGTACTTC.

This clonotype showed up many times. V and J are TRBV7-2 and TRBJ2-7, with 7 bases lining up with TRBD2. The germline V gene has CDR1 SGHTA and CDR2 FQGNSA. With V trimmed by 6 bases and J by 6 bases, 14 bases remained unmatched. This CDR3 is 15 amino acids long. CDR3 bases: TGTGCCAGCAGACCGCTAGTGGGAGGGCCATCCGAGCAGTACTTC. Translated: CASRPLVGGPSEQYF.

In regard to this clonotype: Just one base apart from a much larger clone, this may be a read error. This rearrangement joins TRBV6-5 to TRBJ1-2, with TRBD1 as a possible D gene (5 bases). Germline V gene lookup returns CDR1 MNHEY and CDR2 SVGAGI. This CDR3 contains 19 residues. With 2 bases removed from V and 4 bases from J, the gap between germline ends came to 26 bases. As DNA, the CDR3 is TGTGCCAGCAGTTACAGAAACTTTGGGGACCGAGCACGGAGCTATGGCTACACCTTC. Translated, it gives CASSYRNFGDRARSYGYTF.